This T cell receptor beta chain was recorded in a study of control samples from healthy donors and cancer patients. CDR1 is MDHEN, CDR2 SYDVKM, per germline. The CDR3 totals 19 residues. The V gene end was trimmed by 3 bases and the J gene end by 1 base; junction bases not matched to a gene: 11. Sequenced by immunoSEQ multiplex PCR; TCRdb stores in-frame clones only, minus some. The data contain about 120,000 clones, around 88% of them singletons. The receptor comes from a man in his forties in good health. The rearrangement uses TRBV28 and TRBJ2-5; 13 bases are shared with TRBD2. Material: blood. The CDR3 DNA is TGTGCCAGCAGTTTCTCGAGACTAGCGGGGGGCTCCCTCCAAGAGACCCAGTACTTC. Translation: CASSFSRLAGGSLQETQYF.